The clone carrying this T cell receptor (beta chain) was seen just once. This entry is derived from a study of blood T cell repertoires in COVID-19. Profiled with immunoSEQ multiplex PCR; TCRdb holds only in-frame clones, not every one. Among about 130,000 clones listed, around 89% were seen once. The TCR comes from a man aged 55 to 70 with COVID-19, enrolled during active disease. The sample consisted of peripheral blood.

As DNA, the CDR3 is TGTGCCATCAAAATTGATGGGACAGCGAACACTGAAGCTTTCTTT. As protein: CAIKIDGTANTEAFF. The V call is TRBV10-3, the J call TRBJ1-1; 7 positions match TRBD1. Germline loops: CDR1 ENHRY, CDR2 SYGVKD. V trimming: 7 bases; J trimming: 1 base; junction bases outside the gene matches: 9. The CDR3 is 15 amino acids.